This TCR beta chain was observed in a study of control samples from healthy donors and cancer patients. The CDR3 is 14 amino acids. Germline values: CDR1 ENHRY, CDR2 SYGVKD. V lost 10 bases to trimming and J lost 6 bases; unmatched junction nucleotides: 11. Here immunoSEQ multiplex PCR was the method, and the copy in TCRdb shows in-frame clones only, minus some. The table lists 75,000 to 95,000 clones, more than 80% of them singletons, with about 1.5% in the top ten. This clonotype originated in a woman under 40 in good health. This sequence joins TRBV10-3 and TRBJ2-1; 8 bases align to TRBD2. The sequencing sample was made of blood. The CDR3: CANSPGTRGNEQFF. The CDR3 DNA is TGTGCCAATTCCCCCGGGACTAGAGGCAATGAGCAGTTCTTC.